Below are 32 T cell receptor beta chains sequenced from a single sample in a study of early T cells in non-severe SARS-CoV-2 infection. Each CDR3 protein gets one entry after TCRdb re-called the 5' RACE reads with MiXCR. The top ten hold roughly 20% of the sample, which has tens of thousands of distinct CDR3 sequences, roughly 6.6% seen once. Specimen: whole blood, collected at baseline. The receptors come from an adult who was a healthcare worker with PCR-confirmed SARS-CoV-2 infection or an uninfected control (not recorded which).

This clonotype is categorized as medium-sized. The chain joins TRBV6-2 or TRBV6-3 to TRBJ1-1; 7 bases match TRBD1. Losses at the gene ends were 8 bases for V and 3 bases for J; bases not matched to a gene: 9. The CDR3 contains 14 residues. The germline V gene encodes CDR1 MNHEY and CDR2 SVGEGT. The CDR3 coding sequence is TGTGCCAGCCACTTTGACAGGGAAGACACTGAAGCTTTCTTT. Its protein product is CASHFDREDTEAFF.

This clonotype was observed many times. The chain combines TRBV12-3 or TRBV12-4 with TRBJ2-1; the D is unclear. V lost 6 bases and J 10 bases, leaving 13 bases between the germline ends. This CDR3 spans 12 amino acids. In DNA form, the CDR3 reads TGTGCCAGCAGCCGACGTGGGTCGGAGCAGTTCTTC. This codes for CASSRRGSEQFF.

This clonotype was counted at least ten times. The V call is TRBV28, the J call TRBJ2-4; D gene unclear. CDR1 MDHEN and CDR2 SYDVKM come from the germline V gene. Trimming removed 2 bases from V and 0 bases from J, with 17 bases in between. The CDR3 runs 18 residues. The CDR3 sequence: CASSLVVGRSLAKNIQYF. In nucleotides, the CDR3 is TGTGCCAGCAGTTTAGTGGTAGGTCGGAGCCTAGCCAAAAACATTCAGTACTTC.

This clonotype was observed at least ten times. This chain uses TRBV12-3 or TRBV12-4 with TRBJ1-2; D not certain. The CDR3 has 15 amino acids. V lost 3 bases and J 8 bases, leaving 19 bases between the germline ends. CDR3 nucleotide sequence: TGTGCCAGCAGTTTGGAGAGTGGATTAGGCAAGGGCTACACCTTC. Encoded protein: CASSLESGLGKGYTF.

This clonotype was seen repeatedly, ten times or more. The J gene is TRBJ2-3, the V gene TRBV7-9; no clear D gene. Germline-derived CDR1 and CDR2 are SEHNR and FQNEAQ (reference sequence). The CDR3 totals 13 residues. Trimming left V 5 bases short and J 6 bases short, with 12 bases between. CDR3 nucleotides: TGTGCCAGCAGCCCGAAGGGTCCGGATACGCAGTATTTT. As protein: CASSPKGPDTQYF.

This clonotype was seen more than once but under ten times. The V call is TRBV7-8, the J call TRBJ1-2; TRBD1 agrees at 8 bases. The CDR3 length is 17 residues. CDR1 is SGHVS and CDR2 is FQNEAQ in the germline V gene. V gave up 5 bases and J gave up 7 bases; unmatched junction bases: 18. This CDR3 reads CASSLRRTGLHYGGYTF. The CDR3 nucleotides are TGTGCCAGCAGCCTCCGTAGGACAGGGCTTCACTATGGTGGCTACACCTTC.

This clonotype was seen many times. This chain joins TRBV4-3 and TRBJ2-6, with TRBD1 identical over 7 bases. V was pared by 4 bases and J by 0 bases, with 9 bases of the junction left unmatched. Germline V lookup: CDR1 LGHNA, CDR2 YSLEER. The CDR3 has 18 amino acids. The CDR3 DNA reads TGCGCCAGCAGCCCCAACCGGGACAGCTCCTCTGGGGCCAACGTCCTGACTTTC. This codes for CASSPNRDSSSGANVLTF.

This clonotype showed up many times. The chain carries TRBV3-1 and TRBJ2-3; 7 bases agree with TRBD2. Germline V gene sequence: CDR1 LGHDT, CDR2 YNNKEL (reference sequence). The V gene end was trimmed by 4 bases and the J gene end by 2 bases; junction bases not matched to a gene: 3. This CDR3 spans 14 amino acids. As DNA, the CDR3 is TGTGCCAGCAGCCCGAGCGGGACCACAGATACGCAGTATTTT. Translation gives CASSPSGTTDTQYF.

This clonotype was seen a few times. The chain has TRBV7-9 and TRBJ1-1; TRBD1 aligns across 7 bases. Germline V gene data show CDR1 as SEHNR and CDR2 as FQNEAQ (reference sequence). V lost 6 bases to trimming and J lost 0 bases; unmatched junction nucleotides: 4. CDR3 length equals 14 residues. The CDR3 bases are TGTGCCAGCAGGTGGGACAGCCTGAACACTGAAGCTTTCTTT. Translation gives CASRWDSLNTEAFF.

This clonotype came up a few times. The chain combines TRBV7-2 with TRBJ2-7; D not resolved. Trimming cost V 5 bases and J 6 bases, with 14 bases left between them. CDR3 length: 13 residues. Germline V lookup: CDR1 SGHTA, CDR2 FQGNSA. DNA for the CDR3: TGTGCCAGCAGCACGCCCGCGGTCGGCGAGCAGTACTTC. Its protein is CASSTPAVGEQYF.

CDR3 nucleotides: TGTGCCAGCAGCTTAGGCACCATGGGAGATACGCAGTATTTT. Translation: CASSLGTMGDTQYF. The genes are TRBV7-2 and TRBJ2-3; D remains unclear. The germline CDR1 and CDR2 sequences are SGHTA and FQGNSA. This CDR3 has 14 amino acids. The ends were cut back, 1 base at V and 5 bases at J, with 10 bases in the middle.

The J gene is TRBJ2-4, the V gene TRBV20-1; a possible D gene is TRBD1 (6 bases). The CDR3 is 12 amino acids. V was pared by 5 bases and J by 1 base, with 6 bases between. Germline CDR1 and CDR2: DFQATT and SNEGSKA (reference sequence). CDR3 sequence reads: CSADRAKNIQYF. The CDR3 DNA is TGCAGTGCTGACAGGGCCAAAAACATTCAGTACTTC.

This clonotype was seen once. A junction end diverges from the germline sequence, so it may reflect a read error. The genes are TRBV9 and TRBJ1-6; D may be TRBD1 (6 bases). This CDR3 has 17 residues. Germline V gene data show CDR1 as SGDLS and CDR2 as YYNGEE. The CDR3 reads CASSSNLKDSPSSPLYF. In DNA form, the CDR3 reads TGTGCCAGCAGCTCAAATCTAAAGGACAGCCCTAGTTCACCCCTCTACTTT.

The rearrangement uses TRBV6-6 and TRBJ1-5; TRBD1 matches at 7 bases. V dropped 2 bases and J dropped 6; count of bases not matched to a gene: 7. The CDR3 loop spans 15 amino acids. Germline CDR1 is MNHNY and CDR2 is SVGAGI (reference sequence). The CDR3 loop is CASSYHRGGIQPQHF. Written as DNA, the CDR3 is TGTGCCAGCAGTTACCACAGGGGAGGGATTCAGCCCCAGCATTTT.

The CDR3 here is CASLTGRNQPQHF. CDR3 nucleotides: TGTGCCAGCCTGACAGGGCGCAATCAGCCCCAGCATTTT. The genes are TRBV6-6 and TRBJ1-5, with TRBD1 matching 7 bases. CDR3 length: 13 amino acids. With 8 bases clipped from V and 2 bases from J, the junction kept 3 bases outside the gene matches. Germline loops: CDR1 MNHNY, CDR2 SVGAGI (reference sequence).

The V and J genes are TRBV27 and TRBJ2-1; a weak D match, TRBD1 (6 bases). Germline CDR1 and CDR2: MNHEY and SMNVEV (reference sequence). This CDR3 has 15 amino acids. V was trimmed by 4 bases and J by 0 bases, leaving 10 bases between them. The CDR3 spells CASSSDRSSYNEQFF. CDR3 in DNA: TGTGCCAGCAGTTCGGACAGAAGCTCCTACAATGAGCAGTTCTTC.

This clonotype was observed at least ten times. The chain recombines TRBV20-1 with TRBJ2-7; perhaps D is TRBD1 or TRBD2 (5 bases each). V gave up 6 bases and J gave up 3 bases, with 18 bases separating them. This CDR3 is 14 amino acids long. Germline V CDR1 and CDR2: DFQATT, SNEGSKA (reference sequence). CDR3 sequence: CSAHTGTQDYEQYF. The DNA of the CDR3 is TGCAGTGCCCACACCGGGACCCAGGACTACGAGCAGTACTTC.

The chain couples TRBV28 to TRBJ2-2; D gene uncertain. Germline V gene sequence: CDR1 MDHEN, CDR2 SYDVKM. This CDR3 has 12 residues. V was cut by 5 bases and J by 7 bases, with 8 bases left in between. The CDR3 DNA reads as TGTGCCAGCAGTCGAGGTTACGGGGAGCTGTTTTTT. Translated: CASSRGYGELFF. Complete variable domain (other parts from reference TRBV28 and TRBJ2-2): DVKVTQSSRYLVKRTGEKVFLECVQDMDHENMFWYRQDPGLGLRLIYFSYDVKMKEKGDIPEGYSVSREKKERFSLILESASTNQTSMYLCASSRGYGELFFGEGSRLTVL.

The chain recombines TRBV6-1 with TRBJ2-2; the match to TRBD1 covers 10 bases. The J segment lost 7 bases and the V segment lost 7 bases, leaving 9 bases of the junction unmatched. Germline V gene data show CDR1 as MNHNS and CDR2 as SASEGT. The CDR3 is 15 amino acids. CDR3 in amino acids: CASKKGQGVGGELFF. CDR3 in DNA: TGTGCCAGCAAGAAAGGACAGGGGGTAGGCGGGGAGCTGTTTTTT.

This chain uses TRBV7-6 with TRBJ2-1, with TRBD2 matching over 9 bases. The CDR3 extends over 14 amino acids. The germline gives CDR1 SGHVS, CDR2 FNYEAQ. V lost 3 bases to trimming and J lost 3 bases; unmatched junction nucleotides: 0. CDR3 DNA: TGTGCCAGCAGCTTTAGCGGGGGCTACAATGAGCAGTTCTTC. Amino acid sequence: CASSFSGGYNEQFF.

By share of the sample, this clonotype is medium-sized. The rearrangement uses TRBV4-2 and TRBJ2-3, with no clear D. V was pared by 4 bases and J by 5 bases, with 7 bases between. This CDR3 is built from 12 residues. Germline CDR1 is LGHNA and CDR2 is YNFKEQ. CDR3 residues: CASSPYGDTQYF. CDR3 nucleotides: TGTGCCAGCAGCCCATATGGAGATACGCAGTATTTT.

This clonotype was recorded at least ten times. CDR3 coding DNA: TGTGCCAGCAGCCGCCAGACTGTACAAGAGACCCAGTACTTC. Protein: CASSRQTVQETQYF. The chain uses TRBV7-9 and TRBJ2-5, with no clear D. The CDR3 contains 14 residues. The germline V gene encodes CDR1 SEHNR and CDR2 FQNEAQ (reference sequence). V was cut by 5 bases and J by 2 bases, with 12 bases left in between.

CDR3 DNA: TGTGCCAGCAGCGTGAATGTGAACACCGGGGAGCTGTTTTTT. Its translation is CASSVNVNTGELFF. The rearrangement joins TRBV9 to TRBJ2-2, with D hard to call. Germline-derived CDR1 and CDR2 are SGDLS and YYNGEE. CDR3 size: 14 residues. V was clipped by 2 bases and J by 1 base, with 6 bases between them.

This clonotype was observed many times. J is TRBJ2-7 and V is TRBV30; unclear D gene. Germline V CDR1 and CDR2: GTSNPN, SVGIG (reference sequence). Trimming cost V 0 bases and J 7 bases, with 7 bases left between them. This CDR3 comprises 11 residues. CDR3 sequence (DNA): TGTGCCTGGAGTGTACAGTGGGAGCAGTACTTC. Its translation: CAWSVQWEQYF.

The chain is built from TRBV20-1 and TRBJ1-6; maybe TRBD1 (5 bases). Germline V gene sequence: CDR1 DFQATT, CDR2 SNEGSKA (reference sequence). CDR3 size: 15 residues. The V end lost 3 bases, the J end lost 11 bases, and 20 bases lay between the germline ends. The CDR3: CSASWGGATRTPLHF. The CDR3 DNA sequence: TGCAGTGCTAGTTGGGGAGGGGCCACGCGGACACCCCTCCACTTT.

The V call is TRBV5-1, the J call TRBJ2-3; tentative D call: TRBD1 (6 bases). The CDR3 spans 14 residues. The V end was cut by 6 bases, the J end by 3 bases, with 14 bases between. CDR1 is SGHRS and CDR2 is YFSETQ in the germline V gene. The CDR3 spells CASKGGQGTDTQYF. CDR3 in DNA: TGCGCCAGCAAAGGCGGGCAGGGGACAGATACGCAGTATTTT.

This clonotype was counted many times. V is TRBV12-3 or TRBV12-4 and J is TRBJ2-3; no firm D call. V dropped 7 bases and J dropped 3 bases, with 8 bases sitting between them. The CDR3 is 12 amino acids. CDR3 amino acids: CASTQSTDTQYF. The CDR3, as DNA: TGTGCCAGCACTCAGAGTACAGATACGCAGTATTTT.

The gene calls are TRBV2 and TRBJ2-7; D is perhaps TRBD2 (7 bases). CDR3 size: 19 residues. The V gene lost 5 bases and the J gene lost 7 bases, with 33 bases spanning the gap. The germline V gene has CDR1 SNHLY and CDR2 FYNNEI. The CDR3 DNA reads TGTGCCAGCAGTCATGCTATAGGACAGTCTGTGAGGGGAGGGACTGAGCAGTACTTC. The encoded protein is CASSHAIGQSVRGGTEQYF.

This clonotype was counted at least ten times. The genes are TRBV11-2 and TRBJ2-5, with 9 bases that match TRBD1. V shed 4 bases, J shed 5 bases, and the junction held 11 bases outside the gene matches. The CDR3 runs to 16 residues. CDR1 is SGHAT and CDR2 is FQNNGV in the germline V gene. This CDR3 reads CASSSDRTGVPETQYF. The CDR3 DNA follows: TGTGCCAGCAGCTCTGACAGGACAGGGGTTCCGGAGACCCAGTACTTC.

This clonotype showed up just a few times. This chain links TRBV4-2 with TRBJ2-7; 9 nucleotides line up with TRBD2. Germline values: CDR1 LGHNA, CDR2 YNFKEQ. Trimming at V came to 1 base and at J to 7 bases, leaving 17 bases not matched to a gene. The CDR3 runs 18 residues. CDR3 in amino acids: CASSQARGLRGGLWEQYF. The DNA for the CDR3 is TGTGCCAGCAGCCAAGCCCGGGGGCTGCGGGGGGGCCTGTGGGAGCAGTACTTC.

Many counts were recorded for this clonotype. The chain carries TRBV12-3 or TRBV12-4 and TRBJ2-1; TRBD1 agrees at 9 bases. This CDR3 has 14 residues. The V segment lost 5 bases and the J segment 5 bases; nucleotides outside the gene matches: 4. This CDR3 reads CASSKDRGHNEQFF. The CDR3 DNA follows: TGTGCCAGCAGTAAGGACAGGGGCCACAATGAGCAGTTCTTC.

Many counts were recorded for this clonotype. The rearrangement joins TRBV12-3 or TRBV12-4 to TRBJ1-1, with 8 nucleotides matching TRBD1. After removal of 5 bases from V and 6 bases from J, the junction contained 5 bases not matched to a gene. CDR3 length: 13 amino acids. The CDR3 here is CASSVAQGAEAFF. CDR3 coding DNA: TGTGCCAGCAGTGTCGCACAGGGGGCTGAAGCTTTCTTT.